The 10 T cell receptor beta chains in this list originate from one sample, sequenced in a study of T cells after yellow fever vaccination. One entry per CDR3 protein results from TCRdb running MiXCR on the 5' RACE reads. The profile shows a few hundred thousand distinct CDR3 sequences, roughly 4.8% of them singletons. This sample comprised CD4+ T cells sorted from PBMCs, obtained on the day of the yellow fever booster vaccination. The receptor set was obtained from a young man who received the YFV17D yellow fever vaccine.

The chain has TRBV28 and TRBJ2-7; TRBD1 agrees at 10 bases. The V gene's germline CDR1 is MDHEN and CDR2 SYDVKM. Trimming at V came to 5 bases and at J to 7 bases, leaving 8 bases not matched to a gene. This CDR3 is 14 amino acids long. In DNA, the CDR3 is TGTGCCAGCAGTACGCCTGGACAGGGGGGAGAGCAGTACGTC. Residues: CASSTPGQGGEQYV.

This clonotype was counted between two and nine times. The genes are TRBV5-4 and TRBJ2-5, with D perhaps given as TRBD1 or TRBD2 (5 bases each). CDR1 is SGHNT, CDR2 YYREEE, per germline (reference sequence). The CDR3 length is 14 residues. Trimming took 4 bases from V and 4 from J, leaving 14 bases between them. The CDR3 loop is CASSTGTTPETQYF. CDR3 coding DNA: TGTGCCAGCAGCACCGGGACGACCCCAGAGACCCAGTACTTC.

This clonotype was observed a handful of times. The chain recombines TRBV20-1 with TRBJ2-5; no firm D call. CDR1 and CDR2 from the germline V gene are DFQATT and SNEGSKA (reference sequence). This CDR3 region has 14 residues. V was cut by 3 bases and J by 1 base, with 12 bases left in between. The CDR3 loop is CSARLVNTQETQYF. The CDR3 nucleotides read TGCAGTGCTAGGTTGGTCAATACCCAAGAGACCCAGTACTTC.

There are many counts of this clonotype. This chain links TRBV4-3 with TRBJ1-2, with D possibly TRBD1 on 6 matching bases. Germline CDR1 and CDR2: LGHNA and YSLEER. CDR3 size: 16 residues. Trimming shortened V by 4 bases and J by 1 base, and 16 bases separated the two germline ends. Here the CDR3 reads CASSPTGTQNNYGYTF. For the CDR3, the DNA is TGCGCCAGCAGCCCGACCGGGACACAAAATAACTATGGCTACACCTTC.

This clonotype was detected ten times or more. The chain has TRBV20-1 and TRBJ2-3; 9 nucleotides match TRBD2. V gave up 5 bases and J gave up 2 bases; unmatched junction bases: 8. From germline, CDR1 is DFQATT and CDR2 SNEGSKA (reference sequence). The CDR3 sequence is 15 residues long. The DNA for the CDR3 is TGCAGTGCTGGGTCGACTAGCGGCGTCACAGATACGCAGTATTTT. As protein: CSAGSTSGVTDTQYF.

This clonotype was found many times. This chain links TRBV12-3 or TRBV12-4 with TRBJ2-3; the D gene is possibly TRBD2 (5 bases). V was trimmed by 7 bases and J by 4 bases, leaving 12 bases between them. This CDR3 comprises 13 residues. CDR3 amino acids: CASTTRRSDTQYF. The CDR3 DNA is TGTGCCAGCACCACTCGGAGGTCAGATACGCAGTATTTT.

This clonotype showed up just a few times. This chain uses TRBV4-2 with TRBJ1-1; D might be TRBD1 (5 bases). Per the germline V gene, CDR1 is LGHNA and CDR2 is YNFKEQ. This CDR3 has 18 residues. With 3 bases removed from V and 5 bases from J, the gap between germline ends came to 25 bases. CDR3 residues: CASSQSSGNPIGGTEAFF. CDR3 nucleotides: TGTGCCAGCAGCCAGTCTTCGGGGAATCCCATCGGGGGAACTGAAGCTTTCTTT.

This clonotype has just one count. The chain is built from TRBV28 and TRBJ2-7; no definite D call. Germline values: CDR1 MDHEN, CDR2 SYDVKM. CDR3 length: 13 residues. Deletions cut 5 bases from V and 2 bases from J, with 10 bases between. CDR3 residues: CASSPPIPYEQYV. The CDR3, as DNA: TGTGCCAGCAGTCCGCCGATACCCTACGAGCAGTACGTC.

Written as DNA, the CDR3 is TGTGCCAGCAGCGGGGCCGGGGTTTCCGAGCAGTTCTTC. Translating it yields CASSGAGVSEQFF. The gene calls are TRBV7-8 and TRBJ2-1; either TRBD1 or TRBD2 may fit D (5 bases each). Per the germline V gene, CDR1 is SGHVS and CDR2 is FQNEAQ. Deletions cut 5 bases from V and 10 bases from J, with 15 bases between. The CDR3 runs to 13 residues.

This clonotype appeared many times. The chain is built from TRBV11-2 and TRBJ2-7; D unresolved. This CDR3 region has 14 residues. V was trimmed by 0 bases and J by 6 bases, leaving 12 bases between them. Germline V gene sequence: CDR1 SGHAT, CDR2 FQNNGV. In DNA form, the CDR3 reads TGTGCCAGCAGCTTAGATAGGTTATCGCCCGAGCAGTACTTC. Translation: CASSLDRLSPEQYF.